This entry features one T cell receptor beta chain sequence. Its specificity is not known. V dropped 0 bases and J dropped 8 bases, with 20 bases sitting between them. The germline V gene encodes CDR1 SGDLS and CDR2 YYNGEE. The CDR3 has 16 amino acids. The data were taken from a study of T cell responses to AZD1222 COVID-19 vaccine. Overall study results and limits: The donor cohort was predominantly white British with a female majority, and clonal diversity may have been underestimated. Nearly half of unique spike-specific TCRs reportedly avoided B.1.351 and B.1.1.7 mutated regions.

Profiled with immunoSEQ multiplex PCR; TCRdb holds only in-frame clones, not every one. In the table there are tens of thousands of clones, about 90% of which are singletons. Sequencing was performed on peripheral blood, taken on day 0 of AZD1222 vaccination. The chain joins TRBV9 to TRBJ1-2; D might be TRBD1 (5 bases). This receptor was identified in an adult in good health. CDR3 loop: CASSVESGSGLSGYTF. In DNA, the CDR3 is TGTGCCAGCAGCGTAGAGTCAGGGTCCGGGCTTTCAGGCTACACCTTC. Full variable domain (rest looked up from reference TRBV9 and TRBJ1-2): DSGVTQTPKHLITATGQRVTLRCSPRSGDLSVYWYQQSLDQGLQFLIQYYNGEERAKGNILERFSAQQFPDLHSELNLSSLELGDSALYFCASSVESGSGLSGYTFGSGTRLTVV.